This record concerns one T cell receptor beta chain sequence. V lost 5 bases and J lost 0; bases outside the gene matches: 8. The germline CDR1 and CDR2 sequences are SGHTA and FQGTGA. The CDR3 loop spans 18 amino acids. These data originate in a study of technical replicates of blood from a few donors. Produced via immunoSEQ multiplex PCR; TCRdb's table is partial and in-frame only. This table holds around 80,000 clones, under 99% found once. This TCR came from a human donor in good health. The sequencing input was T cells isolated from PBMCs. The chain carries TRBV7-3 and TRBJ2-5; 14 bases are a match to TRBD2. The CDR3 region is CASSGTSGGSSHQETQYF. CDR3 in DNA: TGTGCCAGCAGCGGGACTAGCGGGGGTAGCAGCCACCAAGAGACCCAGTACTTC.